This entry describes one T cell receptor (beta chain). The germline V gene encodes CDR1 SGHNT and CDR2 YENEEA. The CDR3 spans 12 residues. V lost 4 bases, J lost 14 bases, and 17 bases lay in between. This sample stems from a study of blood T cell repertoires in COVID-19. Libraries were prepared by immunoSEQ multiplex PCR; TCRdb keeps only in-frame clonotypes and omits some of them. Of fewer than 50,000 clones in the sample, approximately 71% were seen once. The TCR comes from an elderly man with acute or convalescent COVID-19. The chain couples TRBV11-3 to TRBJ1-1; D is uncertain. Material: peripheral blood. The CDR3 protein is CASSSLEAKCFF. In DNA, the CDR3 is TGTGCCAGCAGCTCACTTGAGGCAAAATGCTTCTTT.